This T cell receptor (beta chain) was identified during a study of cytomegalovirus exposure and HLA in healthy donors. Overall study findings and caveats: CMV serostatus alone was available as immune exposure information. Looking again later, the authors saw that most CMV-associated TCR beta chains seemed HLA-restricted.

The CDR3 has 16 residues. Trimming stripped 4 bases from V and 3 bases from J, with 20 bases between. CDR1 and CDR2 from the germline V gene are SGHRS and YFSETQ. A note on this clone: The antigen is undetermined.

The study ran its PCR with 60 Vbeta and 13 Jbeta primers. TCRdb keeps only in-frame clones here, not all; method: immunoSEQ multiplex PCR. The sample holds about 130,000 clones. When sampled, the donors appeared nominally healthy, though they likely had unrecorded immune exposures. This TCR was recovered from a woman aged 40 to 55 in good health and CMV-seropositive. The chain has TRBV5-1 and TRBJ2-7, with D possibly matching TRBD1 (6 bases). Sequenced: PBMCs. The CDR3 protein is CASSPQPGHQDYEQYF. CDR3 nucleotide sequence: TGCGCCAGCAGCCCCCAACCGGGACATCAAGACTACGAGCAGTACTTC. Based on the CDR3 plus reference TRBV5-1 and TRBJ2-7, the full variable domain is KAGVTQTPRYLIKTRGQQVTLSCSPISGHRSVSWYQQTPGQGLQFLFEYFSETQRNKGNFPGRFSGRQFSNSRSEMNVSTLELGDSALYLCASSPQPGHQDYEQYFGPGTRLTVT.